This is a list of T cell receptor beta chains from one sample in a study of T-cell memory formation after mild COVID-19. TCRdb used MiXCR to reprocess the 5' RACE reads, holding one entry per CDR3 protein. This sample has 250,000 or so distinct CDR3 sequences, with roughly 18% found just once. Sequencing was performed on PBMCs or a T cell subset sorted from them (not recorded which). Receptors were obtained from a man aged 18 to 30 who had mild COVID-19 (a few samples of this study predate the infection). Cell type and time point are not known. CDR3s include the opening cysteine and the closing phenylalanine or tryptophan. D genes are given only for firm matches. A clone size is listed for some rows: how often the clone was seen (once, few, many), or a class if it is expanded.

abundance	d_gene	v_gene	j_gene	CDR3aa	CDR3nt
.	TRBD1	TRBV20-1	TRBJ2-7	CSALQGAVDEQYF	TGCAGTGCACTACAGGGGGCGGTAGACGAGCAGTACTTC
few	.	TRBV19	TRBJ2-2	CASTIRGPGTGELFF	TGTGCCAGTACCATTCGGGGGCCCGGGACCGGGGAGCTGTTTTTT
few	.	TRBV27	TRBJ1-6	CASSLKRKNSPLHF	TGTGCCAGCAGTTTAAAACGGAAGAATTCACCCCTCCACTTT
few	TRBD1	TRBV6-5	TRBJ2-1	CASTPGDSNEQFF	TGTGCCAGCACCCCAGGGGACAGCAATGAGCAGTTCTTC
.	.	TRBV20-1	TRBJ2-7	CSARDLIEDEQYF	TGCAGTGCTAGAGACCTAATAGAGGACGAGCAGTACTTC
.	TRBD1	TRBV3-1	TRBJ1-6	CASSPGWGTGNSPLHF	TGTGCCAGCAGCCCAGGTTGGGGGACAGGGAATTCACCCCTCCACTTT
few	.	TRBV9	TRBJ2-5	CASSHDGFQETQYF	TGTGCCAGCAGCCACGACGGATTCCAAGAGACCCAGTACTTC
few	.	TRBV18	TRBJ2-7	CASSASNRDGEQYF	TGTGCCAGCTCCGCAAGTAACCGGGATGGCGAGCAGTACTTC
.	TRBD1	TRBV18	TRBJ2-2	CASSRGTGPGELFF	TGTGCCAGCTCACGTGGGACAGGTCCGGGGGAGCTGTTTTTT
few	TRBD1	TRBV27	TRBJ1-1	CASSLMGQGDTEAFF	TGTGCCAGCTCCCTGATGGGACAGGGGGACACTGAAGCTTTCTTT
.	TRBD1	TRBV5-6	TRBJ2-4	CASSLGQGDIQYF	TGTGCCAGCAGCTTGGGACAGGGTGACATTCAGTACTTC
few	.	TRBV12-3/TRBV12-4	TRBJ1-4	CASSLVSGKLFF	TGTGCCAGCAGTTTAGTATCCGGGAAACTGTTTTTT
.	.	TRBV18	TRBJ1-1	CASSVNPNTEAFF	TGTGCCAGCTCCGTGAACCCGAACACTGAAGCTTTCTTT
few	.	TRBV7-9	TRBJ1-2	CASSLPGPNYGYTF	TGTGCCAGCAGCTTACCAGGCCCCAACTATGGCTACACCTTC
few	.	TRBV15	TRBJ1-5	CATSRDSGVRPQHF	TGTGCCACCAGCAGAGATAGCGGGGTGCGGCCCCAGCATTTT
few	.	TRBV20-1	TRBJ1-2	CSATGDVVTYTF	TGCAGTGCTACAGGGGACGTCGTTACCTACACCTTC
.	.	TRBV5-1	TRBJ1-4	CASSSDTGNEKLFF	TGCGCCAGCAGCTCCGACACCGGTAATGAAAAACTGTTTTTT
once	.	TRBV10-3	TRBJ1-3	CAISGTDSGNTIYF	TGTGCCATCAGCGGGACCGACTCTGGAAACACCATATATTTT
few	TRBD2	TRBV2	TRBJ2-7	CASSPTSGRPYEQYF	TGTGCCAGCAGCCCAACTAGCGGTCGGCCCTACGAGCAGTACTTC
few	.	TRBV29-1	TRBJ1-4	CSVRRAANEKLFF	TGCAGCGTTCGCAGGGCTGCTAATGAAAAACTGTTTTTT
.	TRBD1	TRBV2	TRBJ2-5	CASRESGTEETQYF	TGTGCCAGCAGAGAGTCCGGGACAGAAGAGACCCAGTACTTC
.	.	TRBV6-5	TRBJ1-3	CASSPSLGENTIYF	TGTGCCAGCAGTCCAAGTTTGGGGGAGAACACCATATATTTT
.	.	TRBV6-5	TRBJ1-2	CASSLSRAPYGYTF	TGTGCCAGCAGCTTGTCCCGGGCCCCCTATGGCTACACCTTC
.	.	TRBV2	TRBJ2-5	CASSFTRQETQYF	TGTGCCAGCAGTTTCACTAGACAAGAGACCCAGTACTTC
.	.	TRBV6-6	TRBJ1-5	CASSRGREGNQPQHF	TGTGCCAGCAGTAGGGGCAGGGAGGGCAATCAGCCCCAGCATTTT
.	.	TRBV5-1	TRBJ1-2	CASNSGDNYGYTF	TGCGCCAGCAACTCAGGAGATAACTATGGCTACACCTTC
many	TRBD2	TRBV6-2/TRBV6-3	TRBJ2-5	CASSSTSGGLQETQYF	TGTGCCAGCAGTTCGACTAGCGGGGGGTTACAAGAGACCCAGTACTTC
few	TRBD1	TRBV7-3	TRBJ2-1	CASSALGQVSYNEQFF	TGTGCCAGCAGCGCCTTGGGACAGGTCTCCTACAATGAGCAGTTCTTC
.	TRBD2	TRBV5-1	TRBJ2-1	CASSSGLARDEQFF	TGCGCCAGCAGCTCGGGACTAGCCAGGGATGAGCAGTTCTTC
.	.	TRBV7-9	TRBJ1-2	CASSFYRVYGYTF	TGTGCCAGCAGCTTCTACAGGGTTTATGGCTACACCTTC
.	.	TRBV4-1	TRBJ2-3	CASSQSGLVTDTQYF	TGCGCCAGCAGCCAAAGTGGGTTGGTGACAGATACGCAGTATTTT
.	TRBD2	TRBV20-1	TRBJ2-7	CSAGPAGGSYEQYF	TGCAGTGCAGGACCCGCGGGGGGCTCCTACGAGCAGTACTTC
few	TRBD1	TRBV7-2	TRBJ2-4	CASSTRQGLNIQYF	TGTGCCAGCAGCACAAGACAGGGTTTGAACATTCAGTACTTC
few	.	TRBV12-3/TRBV12-4	TRBJ2-1	CASSLSSGWAYNEQFF	TGTGCCAGCAGTTTATCGAGCGGGTGGGCCTACAATGAGCAGTTCTTC
.	TRBD1	TRBV10-1	TRBJ2-5	CASSGDRGRQETQYF	TGCGCCAGCAGTGGAGACAGGGGGCGGCAAGAGACCCAGTACTTC